One and the same sample provided the 27 T cell receptor beta chains below, sequenced in a study of T cells in Graves' hyperthyroidism and ophthalmopathy. TCR beta CDR3 region amplification was performed from RNA transcripts. Carried out on the TCR CDR3, a first-round RT-PCR used the HTBI primer set. One entry per CDR3 protein results from TCRdb running MiXCR on the multiplex PCR reads. Altogether approximately 380,000 distinct CDR3 sequences are present, over 11% being singletons, with the ten largest covering 25% to 30%. The specimen sequenced was blood. The receptor set was obtained from a middle-aged man with Graves' ophthalmopathy.

This sequence joins TRBV10-3 and TRBJ2-3, with a weak D call TRBD2 (5 bases). With 2 bases removed from V and 3 bases from J, the gap between germline ends came to 18 bases. From germline, CDR1 is ENHRY and CDR2 SYGVKD. This CDR3 contains 17 residues. CDR3 DNA: TGTGCCATCAGTGAGGAACGAGCGGCCCTAGGGACAGATACGCAGTATTTT. It translates to CAISEERAALGTDTQYF.

This clonotype was detected many times. The chain employs TRBV6-1 and TRBJ1-1, with D unclear. Trimming cost V 7 bases and J 0 bases, with 12 bases left between them. Germline V gene data show CDR1 as MNHNS and CDR2 as SASEGT. The CDR3 totals 14 residues. The CDR3 DNA reads TGTGCCAGCACCTACAGAGGATTGAACACTGAAGCTTTCTTT. Its translation is CASTYRGLNTEAFF.

The chain links TRBV19 to TRBJ2-1; the D gene is possibly TRBD2 (6 bases). V lost 3 bases to trimming and J lost 5 bases, with 11 bases between them. Germline values: CDR1 LNHDA, CDR2 SQIVND (reference sequence). There are 14 residues in the CDR3. For the CDR3, the DNA is TGTGCCAGTAGTATCTACGGGAGAGACAATGAGCAGTTCTTC. Translation: CASSIYGRDNEQFF.

This clonotype has at least ten counts. This rearrangement joins TRBV29-1 to TRBJ2-5; D uncertain. V was shortened by 4 bases and J by 3 bases, with 15 bases between the two germline ends. Germline CDR1 and CDR2: SQVTM and ANQGSEA. The CDR3 length is 14 residues. Written as DNA, the CDR3 is TGCAGCGTTGTCGGACGGAAAGATAAAGAGACCCAGTACTTC. This encodes CSVVGRKDKETQYF.

The rearrangement joins TRBV4-2 to TRBJ1-5; D may be TRBD1 (5 bases). V was clipped by 4 bases and J by 3 bases, with 10 bases between them. This CDR3 contains 14 residues. Germline V CDR1 and CDR2: LGHNA, YNFKEQ. The CDR3 spells CASSLQGTNQPQHF. CDR3 DNA: TGTGCCAGCAGCCTCCAGGGTACCAATCAGCCCCAGCATTTT.

This clonotype was seen at least ten times. The CDR3 sequence is CASSVSRAVSGEQYF. CDR3 in DNA: TGTGCCAGCAGCGTATCTCGGGCCGTATCGGGCGAGCAGTACTTC. The V gene is TRBV7-9, the J gene TRBJ2-7; no definite D call. The CDR3 totals 15 residues. Trimming pared 5 bases from V and 6 bases from J, leaving 20 bases between. Per germline, CDR1 SEHNR and CDR2 FQNEAQ (reference sequence).

This clonotype turned up a few times. V is TRBV27 and J is TRBJ2-7, with TRBD2 matching 12 bases. Unmatched junction bases numbered 5, after V lost 3 bases and J lost 2 bases. This CDR3 has 16 amino acids. CDR1 MNHEY and CDR2 SMNVEV come from the germline V gene (reference sequence). The CDR3 region is CASSFLAGGGPYEQYF. CDR3 sequence (DNA): TGTGCCAGCAGTTTCCTAGCGGGAGGGGGCCCCTACGAGCAGTACTTC.

This clonotype has ten or more counts. CDR3 coding DNA: TGTGCCAGCAGCGTCGCCAGGACCGGGGCCTACGAGCAGTACTTC. This codes for CASSVARTGAYEQYF. This chain links TRBV7-9 with TRBJ2-7; possible D gene TRBD2, 5 bases. V lost 5 bases to trimming and J lost 2 bases, with 16 bases between them. The CDR3 runs to 15 residues. The V gene's germline CDR1 is SEHNR and CDR2 FQNEAQ (reference sequence).

This rearrangement joins TRBV3-1 to TRBJ2-7; weak D call: TRBD1 (6 bases). V lost 2 bases to trimming and J lost 6 bases, with 14 bases between them. The CDR3 spans 14 residues. Germline V CDR1 and CDR2: LGHDT, YNNKEL (reference sequence). CDR3 nucleotide sequence: TGTGCCAGCAGCCAACGACAGGAATTAGGCGAGCAGTACTTC. Encoded protein: CASSQRQELGEQYF.

This clonotype occurred many times. This rearrangement joins TRBV24-1 to TRBJ2-3; D unresolved. V lost 0 bases and J 0 bases, leaving 9 bases between the germline ends. This CDR3 has 16 amino acids. Germline CDR1 is KGHDR and CDR2 is SFDVKD. The CDR3 nucleotides are TGTGCCACCAGTGATTTGTTACGGTCTAGCACAGATACGCAGTATTTT. It translates to CATSDLLRSSTDTQYF.

This clonotype has ten or more counts. The rearrangement uses TRBV27 and TRBJ2-3; D unresolved. The CDR3 length is 14 residues. Germline V gives CDR1 MNHEY, CDR2 SMNVEV (reference sequence). V lost 7 bases and J lost 2, with 13 bases in between. CDR3 coding DNA: TGTGCCAGCACCCGACTCCCACTCACAGATACGCAGTATTTT. Encoded protein: CASTRLPLTDTQYF.

This clonotype was recorded a few times. V gene TRBV7-9 combines with J gene TRBJ2-1; perhaps TRBD2 as D (5 bases). V lost 1 base, J lost 0 bases, and 16 bases lay in between. Germline assignment: CDR1 SEHNR and CDR2 FQNEAQ (reference sequence). The CDR3 consists of 18 residues. The CDR3 DNA reads TGTGCCAGCAGCTTAGTCGGTGCCCAGCGGACCTCCTACAATGAGCAGTTCTTC. Translating gives CASSLVGAQRTSYNEQFF.

This clonotype was seen a few times. The rearrangement links TRBV7-8 to TRBJ1-6; D is undetermined. The CDR3 loop spans 13 amino acids. Trimming removed 5 bases at V and 8 bases at J, with 10 bases between. Germline-derived CDR1 and CDR2 are SGHVS and FQNEAQ. CDR3 sequence reads: CASSPVSDSPLHF. CDR3 in DNA: TGTGCCAGCAGCCCTGTGTCAGATTCACCCCTCCACTTT.

In its sample, this clonotype was seen a few times. The CDR3 nucleotides read TGTGCCAGCAGCGTAGTCTCGACAGGGGGCATCAGCACAGATACGCAGTATTTT. Its protein is CASSVVSTGGISTDTQYF. The chain is built from TRBV9 and TRBJ2-3; TRBD1 matches at 10 bases. The V gene's germline CDR1 is SGDLS and CDR2 YYNGEE. V lost 0 bases to trimming and J lost 0 bases; unmatched junction nucleotides: 7. This CDR3 has 18 amino acids.

This clonotype has a count of ten or more. J is TRBJ1-2 and V is TRBV28; D gene ambiguous. Trimming shortened V by 5 bases and J by 3 bases, and 22 bases separated the two germline ends. CDR1 MDHEN and CDR2 SYDVKM come from the germline V gene. CDR3 size: 17 residues. CDR3 loop: CASSPRVSETVDYGYTF. The CDR3 DNA follows: TGTGCCAGCAGTCCCCGGGTGAGCGAAACGGTGGACTATGGCTACACCTTC.

This clonotype turned up a few times. The chain couples TRBV19 to TRBJ1-5; tentative D call: TRBD1 (5 bases). Germline V CDR1 and CDR2: LNHDA, SQIVND (reference sequence). This CDR3 has 16 residues. Trimming removed 4 bases from V and 6 bases from J, with 19 bases in between. CDR3 in DNA: TGTGCCAGTAGTACCGGCGACAGTTTGATCGGTCAGCCCCAGCATTTT. It yields the protein CASSTGDSLIGQPQHF.

The chain carries TRBV19 and TRBJ1-4, with unresolved D. The CDR3 loop spans 15 amino acids. V was pared by 9 bases and J by 4 bases, with 18 bases between. Germline V gives CDR1 LNHDA, CDR2 SQIVND (reference sequence). CDR3 DNA sequence: TGTGCCAGCCAAAACTCCGGGTCTTTTAATGAAAAACTGTTTTTT. Its protein product is CASQNSGSFNEKLFF.

This clonotype was detected only a few times. The rearrangement joins TRBV7-3 to TRBJ1-1, with a possible D match to TRBD1 (6 bases). This CDR3 contains 15 residues. Germline CDR1 and CDR2: SGHTA and FQGTGA. V gave up 4 bases and J gave up 0 bases, with 12 bases separating them. The CDR3 sequence: CASSSDRLMNTEAFF. The CDR3 region has the DNA TGTGCCAGCAGCTCCGACAGGTTAATGAACACTGAAGCTTTCTTT.

This clonotype was detected ten times or more. The chain links TRBV13 to TRBJ2-3; D is unresolved. Trimming took 5 bases from V and 4 from J, leaving 7 bases between them. Germline V CDR1 and CDR2: PRHDT, FYEKMQ (reference sequence). The CDR3 spans 12 residues. In DNA, the CDR3 is TGTGCCAGCAGCCCTGGATCAGATACGCAGTATTTT. This encodes CASSPGSDTQYF.

This clonotype showed up many times. V gene TRBV7-8 combines with J gene TRBJ2-1; TRBD1 agrees at 8 bases. The CDR3 runs to 15 residues. In germline, CDR1 is SGHVS, CDR2 FQNEAQ. Losses at the gene ends were 6 bases for V and 0 bases for J; bases not matched to a gene: 4. The CDR3 nucleotides read TGTGCCAGCAGACCCGACAGGGGCTCCTACAATGAGCAGTTCTTC. It specifies CASRPDRGSYNEQFF.

This chain connects TRBV6-1 to TRBJ2-3; 10 bases map to TRBD2. The CDR3 has 16 amino acids. Per germline, CDR1 MNHNS and CDR2 SASEGT. V was pared by 4 bases and J by 2 bases, with 6 bases of the junction left unmatched. CDR3 protein: CASSATSGAYTDTQYF. DNA for the CDR3: TGTGCCAGCAGTGCAACTAGCGGGGCGTACACAGATACGCAGTATTTT.

This clonotype was seen many times. V is TRBV11-2 and J is TRBJ2-5, with 7 bases aligning to TRBD2. The junction had 8 bases not matched to a gene; V was cut back by 2 bases and J by 5 bases. Germline V gene data show CDR1 as SGHAT and CDR2 as FQNNGV. This CDR3 has 15 residues. CDR3 DNA: TGTGCCAGCAGCTTACGCCGTGCGGGAGCGGAGACCCAGTACTTC. Its protein product is CASSLRRAGAETQYF.

At least ten counts were recorded for this clonotype. The chain uses TRBV5-1 and TRBJ1-5; 9 positions match TRBD1. The length of the CDR3 is 19 residues. V lost 1 base to trimming and J lost 0 bases; unmatched junction nucleotides: 11. CDR1 SGHRS and CDR2 YFSETQ come from the germline V gene. This CDR3 is CASSLSRDRAEFSNQPQHF. The CDR3 DNA reads as TGCGCCAGCAGCTTGAGTCGGGACAGGGCGGAATTTAGCAATCAGCCCCAGCATTTT.

The rearrangement links TRBV6-1 to TRBJ2-7; a weak D match, TRBD1 (6 bases). Between the trimmed V and J ends, which lost 5 bases and 5 bases, there was a span of 28 bases. Germline lookup yields CDR1 MNHNS and CDR2 SASEGT. This CDR3 spans 18 amino acids. The CDR3 DNA reads TGTGCCAGCAGTACCCCAGACAGGTCCGCATTGATCGGCCACGAGCAGTACTTC. Its translation is CASSTPDRSALIGHEQYF.

The genes are TRBV20-1 and TRBJ2-7, with a possible D match to TRBD1 (6 bases). The germline CDR1 and CDR2 sequences are DFQATT and SNEGSKA (reference sequence). This CDR3 is 12 amino acids long. The V end was cut by 1 base, the J end by 3 bases, with 7 bases between. CDR3 region: CSARVGGYEQYF. The CDR3 coding sequence is TGCAGTGCTAGAGTAGGGGGCTACGAGCAGTACTTC.

This clonotype was counted a few times. The chain is built from TRBV14 and TRBJ2-3, with 11 bases fitting TRBD2. The V gene end was trimmed by 3 bases and the J gene end by 0 bases; junction bases not matched to a gene: 2. This CDR3 has 16 amino acids. CDR1 and CDR2 (germline): SGHDN, FVKESK. The CDR3 nucleotides are TGTGCCAGCAGCCAGAGGACTAGCGGGAGCACAGATACGCAGTATTTT. Protein: CASSQRTSGSTDTQYF.

This clonotype was seen a handful of times. V usage is TRBV19 and J usage is TRBJ2-2; TRBD2 aligns across 9 bases. V dropped 8 bases and J dropped 6; count of bases not matched to a gene: 4. The CDR3 is made up of 13 amino acids. In germline, CDR1 is LNHDA, CDR2 SQIVND (reference sequence). Here the CDR3 reads CASDSGRAGELFF. The CDR3 region has the DNA TGTGCCAGTGATAGCGGGAGAGCCGGGGAGCTGTTTTTT.